Presented here are 11 T cell receptor beta chains from one specimen sequenced in a study of blood T cell repertoires in COVID-19. Sequencing was performed with immunoSEQ multiplex PCR; in TCRdb, only in-frame clones are kept and a portion is missing. The profile shows 110,000 or so clones, roughly 76% of them singletons. The sample comprised peripheral blood. The receptor set was obtained from a woman between 70 and 85 years old with acute or convalescent COVID-19.

Judged by abundance, this clone is large (0.1 to 1%). The chain is built from TRBV19 and TRBJ2-7, with 7 bases lining up with TRBD2. The V segment lost 3 bases and the J segment 9 bases; nucleotides outside the gene matches: 8. The CDR3 is 13 amino acids. Germline V lookup: CDR1 LNHDA, CDR2 SQIVND (reference sequence). This CDR3 is CASSITGGAGQYF. DNA of the CDR3: TGTGCCAGTAGTATTACGGGGGGAGCCGGGCAGTACTTC.

In nucleotides, the CDR3 is TGTGCCAGCAGTTTGGGACAGCTTAGCACAGATACGCAGTATTTT. It yields the protein CASSLGQLSTDTQYF. The chain uses TRBV28 and TRBJ2-3; the match to TRBD1 covers 7 bases. This CDR3 is built from 15 residues. CDR1 and CDR2 from the germline V gene are MDHEN and SYDVKM. Trimming cost V 3 bases and J 0 bases; bases outside gene matches: 3.

This chain links TRBV29-1 with TRBJ2-2; 8 nucleotides agree with TRBD2. The CDR3 length is 13 residues. V lost 3 bases, J lost 4 bases, and 1 base stayed unmatched. CDR1 is SQVTM and CDR2 is ANQGSEA in the germline V gene. CDR3 in DNA: TGCAGCGTTGACGGGAGGGGCACCGGGGAGCTGTTTTTT. This encodes CSVDGRGTGELFF.

The chain joins TRBV27 to TRBJ1-2; the match to TRBD1 covers 7 bases. This CDR3 has 12 residues. Per the germline V gene, CDR1 is MNHEY and CDR2 is SMNVEV (reference sequence). J gave up 6 bases and V 5 bases, and 3 bases lay outside the gene matches. The CDR3 protein is CASSQGGNGYTF. For the CDR3, the DNA is TGTGCCAGCAGTCAGGGGGGTAATGGCTACACCTTC.

The V and J genes are TRBV7-9 and TRBJ2-2, with 10 bases matching TRBD2. This CDR3 region has 17 residues. V dropped 5 bases and J dropped 2; count of bases not matched to a gene: 8. Germline lookup yields CDR1 SEHNR and CDR2 FQNEAQ (reference sequence). This CDR3 is CASSPQRGGLNTGELFF. The CDR3 nucleotides read TGTGCCAGCAGCCCACAGCGGGGGGGCCTTAACACCGGGGAGCTGTTTTTT.

The chain joins TRBV13 to TRBJ2-3; 10 bases fit TRBD1. The CDR3 runs 18 residues. J was trimmed by 1 base and V by 4 bases; bases with no gene match: 11. The germline gives CDR1 PRHDT, CDR2 FYEKMQ (reference sequence). The CDR3 loop is CASSSRTGGGFGTDTQYF. The CDR3, as DNA: TGTGCCAGCAGCTCCCGGACAGGGGGAGGGTTCGGCACAGATACGCAGTATTTT. Variable domain in full (rest from reference TRBV13 and TRBJ2-3): AAGVIQSPRHLIKEKRETATLKCYPIPRHDTVYWYQQGPGQDPQFLISFYEKMQSDKGSIPDRFSAQQFSDYHSELNMSSLELGDSALYFCASSSRTGGGFGTDTQYFGPGTRLTVL.

Turning to this clone: The sample holds other DNA sequences that translate to the same CDR3. This chain connects TRBV19 to TRBJ1-5; D is perhaps TRBD1 (6 bases). V lost 2 bases and J 5 bases, leaving 7 bases between the germline ends. CDR3 length equals 13 residues. Germline V gene sequence: CDR1 LNHDA, CDR2 SQIVND (reference sequence). The CDR3 DNA follows: TGTGCCAGTAGTATATCAGGGGATCAGCCCCAGCATTTT. It translates to CASSISGDQPQHF.

This clone was detected a few times. CDR3 protein: CASSRGQGGEKLFF. The DNA of the CDR3 is TGTGCCAGCAGTCGAGGGCAGGGGGGAGAAAAACTGTTTTTT. The chain joins TRBV25-1 to TRBJ1-4, with 7 bases aligning to TRBD1. The germline gives CDR1 MGHDK, CDR2 SYGVNS. V was pared by 5 bases and J by 8 bases, with 8 bases of the junction left unmatched. This CDR3 contains 14 residues.

This clone has only a few counts. The rearrangement links TRBV24-1 to TRBJ1-2, with 8 bases aligning to TRBD1. Trimming cost V 2 bases and J 6 bases; bases outside gene matches: 4. The germline V gene has CDR1 KGHDR and CDR2 SFDVKD. This CDR3 spans 14 amino acids. The CDR3 coding sequence is TGTGCCACCAGTGATTCGGGACAGGACAATGGCTACACCTTC. This translates into CATSDSGQDNGYTF.

The V and J genes are TRBV9 and TRBJ2-3; 8 nucleotides align to TRBD2. In germline, CDR1 is SGDLS, CDR2 YYNGEE. V shed 3 bases, J shed 1 base, and the junction held 1 base outside the gene matches. CDR3 size: 14 residues. CDR3 sequence reads: CASSELAGTDTQYF. CDR3 DNA sequence: TGTGCCAGCAGCGAACTAGCGGGCACAGATACGCAGTATTTT.

The chain has TRBV4-3 and TRBJ1-2, with D perhaps TRBD1 (6 bases). Germline V lookup: CDR1 LGHNA, CDR2 YSLEER. V shed 1 base and J shed 4 bases, with 13 bases lying between them. The CDR3 loop spans 15 amino acids. CDR3 residues: CASSQAPGAGYGYTF. The CDR3 DNA reads TGCGCCAGCAGCCAAGCTCCAGGGGCCGGCTATGGCTACACCTTC.